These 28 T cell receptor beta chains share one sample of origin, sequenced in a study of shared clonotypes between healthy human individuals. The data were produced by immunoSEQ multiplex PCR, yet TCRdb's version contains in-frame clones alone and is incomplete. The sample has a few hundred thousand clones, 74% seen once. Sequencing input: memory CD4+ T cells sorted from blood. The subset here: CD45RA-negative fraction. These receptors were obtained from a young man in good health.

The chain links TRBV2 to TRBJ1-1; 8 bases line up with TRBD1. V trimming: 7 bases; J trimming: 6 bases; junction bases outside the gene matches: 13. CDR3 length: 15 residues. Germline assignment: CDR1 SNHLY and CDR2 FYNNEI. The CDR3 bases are TGTGCCAGCACCTTGATTCGGACAGGGATCGCTGAAGCTTTCTTT. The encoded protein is CASTLIRTGIAEAFF.

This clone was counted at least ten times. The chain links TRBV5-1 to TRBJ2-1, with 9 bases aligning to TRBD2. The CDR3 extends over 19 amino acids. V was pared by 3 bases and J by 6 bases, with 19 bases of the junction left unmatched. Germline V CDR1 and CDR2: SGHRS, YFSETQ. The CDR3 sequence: CASSSFADIAGASGNEQFF. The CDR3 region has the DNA TGCGCCAGCAGCTCCTTTGCGGATATAGCGGGAGCCTCGGGCAATGAGCAGTTCTTC.

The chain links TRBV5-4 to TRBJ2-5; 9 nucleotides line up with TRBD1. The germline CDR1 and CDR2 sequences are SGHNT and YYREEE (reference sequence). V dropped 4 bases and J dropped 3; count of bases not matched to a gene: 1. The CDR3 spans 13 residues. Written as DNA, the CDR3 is TGTGCCAGCAGCAGGACAGGGGAAGAGACCCAGTACTTC. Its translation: CASSRTGEETQYF. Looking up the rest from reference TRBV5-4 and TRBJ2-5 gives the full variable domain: ETGVTQSPTHLIKTRGQQVTLRCSSQSGHNTVSWYQQALGQGPQFIFQYYREEENGRGNFPPRFSGLQFPNYSSELNVNALELDDSALYLCASSRTGEETQYFGPGTRLLVL.

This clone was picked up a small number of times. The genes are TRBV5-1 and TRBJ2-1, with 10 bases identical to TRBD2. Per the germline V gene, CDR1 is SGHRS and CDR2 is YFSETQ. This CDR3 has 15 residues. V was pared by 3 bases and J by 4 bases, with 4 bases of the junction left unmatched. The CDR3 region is CASSSGTSEYNEQFF. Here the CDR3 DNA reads TGCGCCAGCAGCTCCGGGACTAGCGAATACAATGAGCAGTTCTTC.

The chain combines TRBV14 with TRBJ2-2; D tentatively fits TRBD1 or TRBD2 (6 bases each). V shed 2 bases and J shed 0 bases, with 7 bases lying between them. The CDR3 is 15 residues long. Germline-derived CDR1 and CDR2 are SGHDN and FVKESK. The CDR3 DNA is TGTGCCAGCAGCCAACGGGGGCCGAACACCGGGGAGCTGTTTTTT. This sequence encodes CASSQRGPNTGELFF.

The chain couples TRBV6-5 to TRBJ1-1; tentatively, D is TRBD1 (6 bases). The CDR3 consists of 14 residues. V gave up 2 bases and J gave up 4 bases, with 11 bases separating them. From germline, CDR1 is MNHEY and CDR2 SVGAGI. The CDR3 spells CASSYVTGLTEAFF. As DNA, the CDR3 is TGTGCCAGCAGTTACGTTACAGGGCTCACTGAAGCTTTCTTT.

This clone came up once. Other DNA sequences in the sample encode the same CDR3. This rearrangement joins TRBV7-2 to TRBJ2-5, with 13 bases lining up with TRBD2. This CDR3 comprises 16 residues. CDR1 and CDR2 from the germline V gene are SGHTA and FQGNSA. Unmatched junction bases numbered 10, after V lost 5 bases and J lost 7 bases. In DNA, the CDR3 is TGTGCCAGCAGCCCTAGGACTAGCGGGAGTCGAGGGACCCAGTACTTC. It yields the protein CASSPRTSGSRGTQYF. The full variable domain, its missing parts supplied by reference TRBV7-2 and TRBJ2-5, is GAGVSQSPSNKVTEKGKDVELRCDPISGHTALYWYRQSLGQGLEFLIYFQGNSAPDKSGLPSDRFSAERTGGSVSTLTIQRTQQEDSAVYLCASSPRTSGSRGTQYFGPGTRLLVL.

The CDR3 nucleotides read TGTGCCAGCAGCTTAGCGGACAGCCGGGGTCAGCCCCAGCATTTT. Protein sequence: CASSLADSRGQPQHF. The V and J genes are TRBV7-8 and TRBJ1-5; TRBD1 might be the D (6 bases). V was clipped by 0 bases and J by 6 bases, with 12 bases between them. Germline V lookup: CDR1 SGHVS, CDR2 FQNEAQ. This CDR3 has 15 amino acids.

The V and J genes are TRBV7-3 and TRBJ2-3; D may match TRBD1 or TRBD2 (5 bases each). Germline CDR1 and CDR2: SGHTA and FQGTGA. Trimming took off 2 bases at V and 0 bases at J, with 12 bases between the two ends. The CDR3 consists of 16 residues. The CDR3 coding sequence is TGTGCCAGCAGCTTAGGTCGGGACGCTAGCACAGATACGCAGTATTTT. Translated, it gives CASSLGRDASTDTQYF.

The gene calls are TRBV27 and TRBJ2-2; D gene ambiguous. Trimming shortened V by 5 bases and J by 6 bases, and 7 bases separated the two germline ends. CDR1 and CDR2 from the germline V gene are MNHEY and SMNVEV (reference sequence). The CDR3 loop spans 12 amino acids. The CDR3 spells CASSILPGELFF. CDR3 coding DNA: TGTGCCAGCAGTATATTACCCGGGGAGCTGTTTTTT.

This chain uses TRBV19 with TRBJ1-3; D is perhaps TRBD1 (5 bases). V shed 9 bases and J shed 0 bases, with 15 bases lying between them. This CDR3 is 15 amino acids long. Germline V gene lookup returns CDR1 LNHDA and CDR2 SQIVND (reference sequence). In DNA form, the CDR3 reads TGTGCCAGCGGAGACAGTACGTACTCTGGAAACACCATATATTTT. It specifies CASGDSTYSGNTIYF.

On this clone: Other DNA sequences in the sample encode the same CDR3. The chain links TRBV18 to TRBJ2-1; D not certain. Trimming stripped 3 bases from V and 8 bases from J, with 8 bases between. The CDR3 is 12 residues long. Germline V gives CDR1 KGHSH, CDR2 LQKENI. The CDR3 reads CASSPSADEQFF. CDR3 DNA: TGTGCCAGCTCACCTTCTGCGGATGAGCAGTTCTTC.

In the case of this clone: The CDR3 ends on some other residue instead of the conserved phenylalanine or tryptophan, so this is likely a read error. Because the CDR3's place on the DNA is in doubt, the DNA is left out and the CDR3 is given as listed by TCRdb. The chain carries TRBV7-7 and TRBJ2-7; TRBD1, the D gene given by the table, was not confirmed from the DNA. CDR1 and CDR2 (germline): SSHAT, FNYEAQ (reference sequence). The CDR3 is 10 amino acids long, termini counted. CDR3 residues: CASSFVQGFS.

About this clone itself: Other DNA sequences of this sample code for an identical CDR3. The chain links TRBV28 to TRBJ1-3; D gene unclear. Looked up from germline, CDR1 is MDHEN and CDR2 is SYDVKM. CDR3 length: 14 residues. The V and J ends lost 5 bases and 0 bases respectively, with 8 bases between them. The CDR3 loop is CASSLGFSGNTIYF. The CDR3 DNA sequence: TGTGCCAGCAGTCTAGGGTTCTCTGGAAACACCATATATTTT.

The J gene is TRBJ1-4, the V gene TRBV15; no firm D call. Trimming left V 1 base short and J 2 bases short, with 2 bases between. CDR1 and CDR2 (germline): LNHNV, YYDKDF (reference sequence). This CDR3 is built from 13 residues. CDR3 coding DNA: TGTGCCACCAGCAGAGGCACTAATGAAAAACTGTTTTTT. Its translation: CATSRGTNEKLFF.

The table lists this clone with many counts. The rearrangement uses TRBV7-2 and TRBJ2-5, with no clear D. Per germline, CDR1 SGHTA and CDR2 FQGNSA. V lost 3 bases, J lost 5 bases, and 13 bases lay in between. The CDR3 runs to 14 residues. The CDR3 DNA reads TGTGCCAGCAGCTTCTCCCGGGTAGGCGAGACCCAGTACTTC. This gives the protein CASSFSRVGETQYF.

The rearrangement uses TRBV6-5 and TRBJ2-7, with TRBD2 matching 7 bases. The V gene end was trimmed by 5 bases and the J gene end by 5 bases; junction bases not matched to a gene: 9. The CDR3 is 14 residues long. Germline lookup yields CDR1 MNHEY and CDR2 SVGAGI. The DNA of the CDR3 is TGTGCCAGCAGTGAGGGAGGGAGCGTCGACGAGCAGTACTTC. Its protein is CASSEGGSVDEQYF.

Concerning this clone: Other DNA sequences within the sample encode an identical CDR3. CDR3 DNA sequence: TGCGCCAGCAGCTTGGATGGGAGAGGGTACAATGAGCAGTTCTTC. Translating gives CASSLDGRGYNEQFF. The V and J genes are TRBV5-1 and TRBJ2-1, with D perhaps matching TRBD2 (5 bases). V gave up 0 bases and J gave up 4 bases, with 11 bases separating them. Germline V gene lookup returns CDR1 SGHRS and CDR2 YFSETQ. This CDR3 contains 15 residues.

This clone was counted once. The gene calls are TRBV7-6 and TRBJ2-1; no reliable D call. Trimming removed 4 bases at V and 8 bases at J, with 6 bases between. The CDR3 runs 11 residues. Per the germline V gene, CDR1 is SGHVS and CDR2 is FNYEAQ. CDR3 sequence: CASSYRYEQFF. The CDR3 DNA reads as TGTGCCAGCAGCTATCGATATGAGCAGTTCTTC.

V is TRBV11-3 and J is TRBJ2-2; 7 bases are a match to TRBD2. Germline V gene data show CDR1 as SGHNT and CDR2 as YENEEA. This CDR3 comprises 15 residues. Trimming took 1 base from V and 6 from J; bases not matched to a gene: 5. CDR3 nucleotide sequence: TGTGCCAGCAGCTTAGGGAGCGGGACGGCCGGGGAGCTGTTTTTT. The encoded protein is CASSLGSGTAGELFF.

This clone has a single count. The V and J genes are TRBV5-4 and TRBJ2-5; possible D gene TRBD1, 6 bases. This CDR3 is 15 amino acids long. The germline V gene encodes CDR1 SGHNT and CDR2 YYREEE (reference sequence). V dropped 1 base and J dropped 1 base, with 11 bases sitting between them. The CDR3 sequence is CASSLTGTSQETQYF. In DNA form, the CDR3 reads TGTGCCAGCAGCTTGACAGGGACGTCCCAAGAGACCCAGTACTTC.

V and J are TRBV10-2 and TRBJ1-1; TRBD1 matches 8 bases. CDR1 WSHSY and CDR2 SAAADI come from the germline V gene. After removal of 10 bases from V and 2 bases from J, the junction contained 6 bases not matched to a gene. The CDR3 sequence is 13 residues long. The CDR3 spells CATQAGGNTEAFF. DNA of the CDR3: TGCGCCACACAGGCAGGGGGCAACACTGAAGCTTTCTTT.

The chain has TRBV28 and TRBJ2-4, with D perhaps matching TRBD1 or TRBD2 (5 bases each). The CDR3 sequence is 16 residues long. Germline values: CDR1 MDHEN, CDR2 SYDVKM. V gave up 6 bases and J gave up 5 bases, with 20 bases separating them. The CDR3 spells CASSPRGSAAQNIQYF. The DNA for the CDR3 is TGTGCCAGCAGCCCCCGGGGCTCAGCGGCCCAAAACATTCAGTACTTC.

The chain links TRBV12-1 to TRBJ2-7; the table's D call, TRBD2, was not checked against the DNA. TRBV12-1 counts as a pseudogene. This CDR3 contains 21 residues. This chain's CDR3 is CASSAPGLFEGPSGLSYEQYF. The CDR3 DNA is TGTGCCAGCAGCGCCCCGGGACTGTTCGAGGGTCCTAGCGGGCTGTCCTACGAGCAGTACTTC.

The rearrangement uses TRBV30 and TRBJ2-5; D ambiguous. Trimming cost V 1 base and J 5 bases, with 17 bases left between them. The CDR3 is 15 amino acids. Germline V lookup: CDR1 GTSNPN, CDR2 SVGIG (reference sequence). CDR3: CAWSDPTPMVETQYF. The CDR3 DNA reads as TGTGCCTGGAGTGACCCAACGCCCATGGTGGAGACCCAGTACTTC.

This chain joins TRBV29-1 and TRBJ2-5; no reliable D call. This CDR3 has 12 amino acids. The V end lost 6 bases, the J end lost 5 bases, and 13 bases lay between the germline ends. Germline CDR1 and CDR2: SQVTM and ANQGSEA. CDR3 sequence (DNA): TGCAGCGTCAAAGACAATCTCGAGACCCAGTACTTC. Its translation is CSVKDNLETQYF.

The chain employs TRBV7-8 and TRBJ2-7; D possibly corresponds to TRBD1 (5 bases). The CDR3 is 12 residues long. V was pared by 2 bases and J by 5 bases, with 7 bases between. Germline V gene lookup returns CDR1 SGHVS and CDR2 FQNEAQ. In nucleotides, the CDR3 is TGTGCCAGCAGCTTACCAGGGAACGAGCAGTACTTC. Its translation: CASSLPGNEQYF. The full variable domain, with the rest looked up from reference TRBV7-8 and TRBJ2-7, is GAGVSQSPRYKVAKRGQDVALRCDPISGHVSLFWYQQALGQGPEFLTYFQNEAQLDKSGLPSDRFFAERPEGSVSTLKIQRTQQEDSAVYLCASSLPGNEQYFGPGTRLTVT.

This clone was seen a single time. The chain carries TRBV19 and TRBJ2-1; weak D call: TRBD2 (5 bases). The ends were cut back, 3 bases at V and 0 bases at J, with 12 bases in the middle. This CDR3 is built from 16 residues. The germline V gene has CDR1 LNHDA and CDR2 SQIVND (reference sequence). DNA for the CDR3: TGTGCCAGTAGTATCCACCGGGATAGCTCCTACAATGAGCAGTTCTTC. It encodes CASSIHRDSSYNEQFF.